This TCR beta chain was documented in a study of radiotherapy plus CTLA-4 blockade in lung cancer. Study summary: Across the patients, objective responses occurred in approximately 17%, and disease control in under 35%. Points from the study as a whole: Interferon-beta, together with early blood T cell clone dynamics, reportedly best predicted response. Once radiotherapy plus ipilimumab had been given, TCR clones derived from tumor expanded in blood.

Trimming shortened V by 4 bases and J by 5 bases, and 17 bases separated the two germline ends. CDR1 and CDR2 (germline): MNHEY, SVGAGI. This CDR3 contains 15 residues. This clone is termed medium-sized. Its antigen is still unknown. Profiling relied on immunoSEQ multiplex PCR, and the TCRdb table lists in-frame clones only, not all of them. Seen here are almost 55,000 clones, more than 60% observed once, and the top ten hold 3.2%. Participants had chemo-refractory metastatic non-small-cell lung cancer and were treated with focal radiation plus ipilimumab CTLA-4 blockade. The receptor's source is a human donor with non-small cell lung cancer who had a partial response to radiotherapy plus ipilimumab. This sample comprised peripheral blood, obtained from a patient treated with radiotherapy plus ipilimumab. V usage is TRBV6-5 and J usage is TRBJ1-1, with D unclear. CDR3 nucleotide sequence: TGTGCCAGCAGTTTAAGCAGATCGGTGAGGACTGAAGCTTTCTTT. It codes for CASSLSRSVRTEAFF.